This is a list of T cell receptor beta chains from one sample in a study of blood T cell repertoires in COVID-19. The table came from immunoSEQ multiplex PCR; TCRdb's copy has only in-frame clones and leaves some out. The sample contains 200,000 to 300,000 clones, approximately 83% of which appear only once. What was sequenced was peripheral blood. The receptors originated from a human donor in a cohort sampled during active COVID-19. Each CDR3 is given with its conserved first and last residue. Each record gives: clone size, J gene, V gene, D gene, CDR3 protein, CDR3 DNA. A D gene is named only where the DNA matches it firmly. Clone size, where shown, is once, few, many, or a class for clones that have expanded.

size: -; J: TRBJ1-5; V: TRBV5-1; D: -; CDR3: CASSLMQGGQPQHF; DNA: TGCGCCAGCAGCCTAATGCAGGGCGGTCAGCCCCAGCATTTT
size: -; J: TRBJ1-2; V: TRBV27; D: TRBD1; CDR3: CASSLGRVDRGREGTF; DNA: TGTGCCAGCAGTTTAGGTCGGGTGGACAGGGGGCGGGAAGGCACCTTC
size: few; J: TRBJ2-4; V: TRBV27; D: -; CDR3: CASSLGKGVGGAKNIQYF; DNA: TGTGCCAGCAGCCTCGGCAAAGGGGTCGGTGGGGCAAAAAACATTCAGTACTTC
size: -; J: TRBJ2-1; V: TRBV2; D: TRBD2; CDR3: CASSLEGLAGGNEQFF; DNA: TGTGCCAGCAGTCTAGAAGGACTAGCGGGAGGAAATGAGCAGTTCTTC
size: -; J: TRBJ1-1; V: TRBV28; D: TRBD1; CDR3: CASSLPWTGYSAFF; DNA: TGTGCCAGCAGTTTACCGTGGACAGGGTATTCAGCTTTCTTT
size: many; J: TRBJ1-1; V: TRBV19; D: -; CDR3: CATEGPQGTEAFF; DNA: TGTGCCACCGAAGGCCCCCAGGGTACTGAAGCTTTCTTT
size: -; J: TRBJ2-4; V: TRBV28; D: -; CDR3: CASSPGGILAKNIQYF; DNA: TGTGCCAGCAGCCCCGGCGGGATCCTAGCCAAAAACATTCAGTACTTC
size: -; J: TRBJ2-5; V: TRBV18; D: -; CDR3: CASSETRETQYF; DNA: TGTGCCAGCTCCGAAACAAGAGAGACCCAGTACTTC
size: -; J: TRBJ2-3; V: TRBV27; D: TRBD2; CDR3: CASSPIGRGTDTQYF; DNA: TGTGCCAGCAGCCCGATCGGGAGGGGCACAGATACGCAGTATTTT
size: -; J: TRBJ1-1; V: TRBV12-5; D: TRBD1; CDR3: CASGWTGGTEAFF; DNA: TGTGCTAGTGGTTGGACAGGGGGCACTGAAGCTTTCTTT
size: -; J: TRBJ1-2; V: TRBV28; D: -; CDR3: CASSLGPTGRYGYTF; DNA: TGTGCCAGCAGTTTGGGCCCGACAGGACGTTATGGCTACACCTTC
size: -; J: TRBJ2-1; V: TRBV5-4; D: TRBD2; CDR3: CASSPRTSGEPYNEQFF; DNA: TGTGCCAGCAGCCCTAGGACTAGCGGGGAACCTTACAATGAGCAGTTCTTC
size: -; J: TRBJ2-5; V: TRBV6-1; D: -; CDR3: CASSESPSRKETQYF; DNA: TGTGCCAGCAGTGAATCCCCTAGCAGAAAAGAGACCCAGTACTTC
size: many; J: TRBJ1-6; V: TRBV6-4; D: -; CDR3: CASKDSDNSPLHF; DNA: TGTGCCAGCAAGGACAGCGATAATTCACCCCTCCACTTT
size: -; J: TRBJ2-1; V: TRBV6-5; D: -; CDR3: CASSPGTRFNEQFF; DNA: TGTGCCAGCAGTCCCGGGACAAGATTCAATGAGCAGTTCTTC
size: -; J: TRBJ2-1; V: TRBV11-3; D: TRBD2; CDR3: CASSLASGGYNEQFF; DNA: TGTGCCAGCAGCTTAGCTAGCGGAGGTTACAATGAGCAGTTCTTC
size: -; J: TRBJ2-4; V: TRBV2; D: -; CDR3: CASRQGTGNIQYF; DNA: TGTGCCAGCAGGCAGGGAACGGGAAACATTCAGTACTTC
size: -; J: TRBJ2-1; V: TRBV5-6; D: -; CDR3: CASSYLLVAYNEQFF; DNA: TGTGCCAGCAGCTATCTACTAGTCGCCTACAATGAGCAGTTCTTC
size: -; J: TRBJ2-2; V: TRBV6-5; D: TRBD2; CDR3: CASRLAGVAGELFF; DNA: TGTGCCAGCAGACTAGCGGGGGTCGCCGGGGAGCTGTTTTTT
size: -; J: TRBJ1-3; V: TRBV6-5; D: -; CDR3: CASSYGRGSGNTIYF; DNA: TGTGCCAGCAGTTACGGCAGGGGCTCTGGAAACACCATATATTTT
size: -; J: TRBJ1-2; V: TRBV28; D: -; CDR3: CASSLTGLYGYTF; DNA: TGTGCCAGCAGCCTGACAGGTCTCTATGGCTACACCTTC
size: -; J: TRBJ2-5; V: TRBV7-2; D: TRBD2; CDR3: CASSLAWTSGQETQYF; DNA: TGTGCCAGCAGCTTAGCGTGGACTAGCGGCCAAGAGACCCAGTACTTC
size: -; J: TRBJ1-3; V: TRBV21-1; D: -; CDR3: CASSKETWQGSFSGNTIYF; DNA: TGTGCCAGCAGCAAAGAGACGTGGCAGGGATCTTTCTCTGGAAACACCATATATTTT
size: -; J: TRBJ1-5; V: TRBV5-5; D: TRBD1; CDR3: CASSLYSTGGDLRNQPQHF; DNA: TGTGCCAGCAGCCTATACTCGACAGGGGGGGATTTGCGCAATCAGCCCCAGCATTTT
size: -; J: TRBJ2-4; V: TRBV3-1/TRBV3-2; D: TRBD2; CDR3: CASSQSLAGGGNIQYF; DNA: TGTGCCAGCAGCCAATCCCTAGCGGGAGGGGGAAACATTCAGTACTTC
size: -; J: TRBJ1-2; V: TRBV7-6; D: -; CDR3: CASSLGQGSSYGYTF; DNA: TGTGCCAGCAGCTTAGGGCAGGGTAGCAGCTATGGCTACACCTTC
size: -; J: TRBJ2-5; V: TRBV10-1; D: -; CDR3: CASSEERTGPETQYF; DNA: TGCGCCAGCAGTGAGGAGAGAACAGGGCCGGAGACCCAGTACTTC
size: -; J: TRBJ1-6; V: TRBV19; D: TRBD1; CDR3: CATKTGDNSPLHF; DNA: TGTGCCACCAAGACAGGGGATAATTCACCCCTCCACTTT
size: -; J: TRBJ2-5; V: TRBV5-4; D: TRBD2; CDR3: CASSIPGLAEETQYF; DNA: TGTGCCAGCAGCATACCGGGACTAGCGGAAGAGACCCAGTACTTC
size: -; J: TRBJ2-5; V: TRBV5-6; D: -; CDR3: CASSLRTPIETQYF; DNA: TGTGCCAGCAGCTTGCGGACACCCATAGAGACCCAGTACTTC
size: few; J: TRBJ2-7; V: TRBV30; D: TRBD1; CDR3: CAWSVKRTGTGVFYEQYF; DNA: TGTGCCTGGAGTGTTAAAAGGACAGGGACAGGGGTGTTCTACGAGCAGTACTTC
size: medium-sized; J: TRBJ1-2; V: TRBV27; D: -; CDR3: CASSPLRGGYTF; DNA: TGTGCCAGCAGTCCACTGAGAGGTGGCTACACCTTC
size: -; J: TRBJ1-2; V: TRBV2; D: -; CDR3: CASSERAANYGYTF; DNA: TGTGCCAGCAGTGAGAGGGCGGCTAACTATGGCTACACCTTC